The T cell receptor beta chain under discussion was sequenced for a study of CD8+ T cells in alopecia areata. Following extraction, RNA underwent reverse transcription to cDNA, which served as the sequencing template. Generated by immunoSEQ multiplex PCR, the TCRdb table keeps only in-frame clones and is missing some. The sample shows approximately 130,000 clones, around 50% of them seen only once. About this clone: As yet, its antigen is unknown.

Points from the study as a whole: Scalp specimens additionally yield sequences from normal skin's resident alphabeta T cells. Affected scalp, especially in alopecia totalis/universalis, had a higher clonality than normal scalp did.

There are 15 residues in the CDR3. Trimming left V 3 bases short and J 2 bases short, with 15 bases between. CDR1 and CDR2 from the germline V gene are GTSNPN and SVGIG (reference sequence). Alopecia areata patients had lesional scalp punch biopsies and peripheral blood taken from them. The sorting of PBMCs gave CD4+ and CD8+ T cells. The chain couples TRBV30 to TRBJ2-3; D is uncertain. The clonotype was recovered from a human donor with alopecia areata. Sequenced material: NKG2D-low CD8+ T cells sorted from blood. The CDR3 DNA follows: TGTGCCTGGAGGGATGGAACGGAAGTCACAGATACGCAGTATTTT. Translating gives CAWRDGTEVTDTQYF.